The 27 T cell receptor beta chains listed next were all sequenced from one sample in a study of blood T cell repertoires in COVID-19. Some clones are missing from TCRdb's copy, which holds only in-frame ones; the method was immunoSEQ multiplex PCR. The data contain some 180,000 clones, about 83% of them singletons. The material sequenced was peripheral blood. Receptors originate from a woman older than 75 with COVID-19, enrolled during active disease.

This clone was recorded once. The chain is built from TRBV5-1 and TRBJ2-4; 7 bases agree with TRBD1. This CDR3 contains 13 residues. J lost 8 bases, V lost 4 bases, and 6 bases had no gene match. Germline CDR1 SGHRS, CDR2 YFSETQ. DNA for the CDR3: TGCGCCAGCAGCAGAGGACAGGAGCACATTCAGTACTTC. Protein product: CASSRGQEHIQYF.

The chain is built from TRBV28 and TRBJ2-7; D gene unclear. V lost 5 bases and J lost 6, with 17 bases in between. Germline loops: CDR1 MDHEN, CDR2 SYDVKM. CDR3 length: 14 residues. CDR3 in amino acids: CASSPLPAGGEQYF. In DNA form, the CDR3 reads TGTGCCAGCAGTCCCCTCCCGGCCGGCGGCGAGCAGTACTTC.

V and J are TRBV5-4 and TRBJ1-3, with 7 bases aligning to TRBD1. This CDR3 is 15 amino acids long. Germline CDR1 and CDR2: SGHNT and YYREEE (reference sequence). Trimming at V came to 4 bases and at J to 4 bases, leaving 8 bases not matched to a gene. In DNA form, the CDR3 reads TGTGCCAGCAGCCGAGAGGGGGCAAGGGGAAACACCATATATTTT. It yields the protein CASSREGARGNTIYF.

The V call is TRBV29-1, the J call TRBJ1-2; TRBD1 matches at 8 bases. Germline CDR1 reads SQVTM; CDR2 reads ANQGSEA. This CDR3 spans 14 amino acids. After removal of 3 bases from V and 4 bases from J, the junction contained 7 bases not matched to a gene. The CDR3 loop reads CSVDRDRRSYGYTF. The DNA of the CDR3 is TGCAGCGTTGATCGGGACAGGCGCTCCTATGGCTACACCTTC. Combining the CDR3 with reference TRBV29-1 and TRBJ1-2 gives the whole variable domain SAVISQKPSRDICQRGTSLTIQCQVDSQVTMMFWYRQQPGQSLTLIATANQGSEATYESGFVIDKFPISRPNLTFSTLTVSNMSPEDSSIYLCSVDRDRRSYGYTFGSGTRLTVV.

This chain links TRBV5-4 with TRBJ1-2, with 12 bases that match TRBD1. The germline CDR1 and CDR2 sequences are SGHNT and YYREEE (reference sequence). Trimming cost V 3 bases and J 5 bases; bases outside gene matches: 5. This CDR3 has 15 residues. The CDR3 sequence: CASSSGGQGAYGYTF. CDR3 sequence (DNA): TGTGCCAGCAGCTCAGGGGGACAGGGGGCGTATGGCTACACCTTC.

This sequence joins TRBV29-1 and TRBJ2-2; D is perhaps TRBD2 (6 bases). The CDR3 has 14 amino acids. Trimming pared 5 bases from V and 5 bases from J, leaving 15 bases between. Germline V gene data show CDR1 as SQVTM and CDR2 as ANQGSEA. CDR3 bases: TGCAGCGTTAACCCGGGAGTGCGGACCGGGGAGCTGTTTTTT. Encoded protein: CSVNPGVRTGELFF.

This clone was counted only a few times. The CDR3 DNA is TGCGCCAGCAGCTTGGCGGTGAACACTGAAGCTTTCTTT. This sequence encodes CASSLAVNTEAFF. The V and J genes are TRBV5-1 and TRBJ1-1; D not certain. Germline CDR1 SGHRS, CDR2 YFSETQ. The CDR3 has 13 residues. V lost 0 bases, J lost 0 bases, and 3 bases lay in between. Full variable domain (missing parts from reference TRBV5-1 and TRBJ1-1): KAGVTQTPRYLIKTRGQQVTLSCSPISGHRSVSWYQQTPGQGLQFLFEYFSETQRNKGNFPGRFSGRQFSNSRSEMNVSTLELGDSALYLCASSLAVNTEAFFGQGTRLTVV.

This chain joins TRBV10-3 and TRBJ2-7, with 7 bases lining up with TRBD2. J was trimmed by 3 bases and V by 6 bases; bases with no gene match: 5. In germline, CDR1 is ENHRY, CDR2 SYGVKD. This CDR3 region has 13 residues. The CDR3: CAISGLVGYEQYF. In DNA, the CDR3 is TGTGCCATCAGCGGACTAGTTGGCTACGAGCAGTACTTC.

This chain links TRBV5-1 with TRBJ2-3; a weak D match, TRBD2 (5 bases). V lost 3 bases to trimming and J lost 1 base, with 6 bases between them. CDR3 size: 13 residues. Germline CDR1 reads SGHRS; CDR2 reads YFSETQ. The DNA for the CDR3 is TGCGCCAGCAGCTCCGGGGGCACAGATACGCAGTATTTT. Residues: CASSSGGTDTQYF.

This chain joins TRBV30 and TRBJ2-2, with 9 bases lining up with TRBD1. V was clipped by 2 bases and J by 5 bases; unmatched bases: 9. The CDR3 has 16 residues. Germline lookup yields CDR1 GTSNPN and CDR2 SVGIG (reference sequence). CDR3 residues: CAWSRLGQGWTGELFF. The CDR3 nucleotides read TGTGCCTGGAGTAGGCTTGGACAGGGGTGGACCGGGGAGCTGTTTTTT.

V gene TRBV19 combines with J gene TRBJ1-1; no clear D. V gave up 3 bases and J gave up 1 base, with 9 bases separating them. CDR1 is LNHDA, CDR2 SQIVND, per germline (reference sequence). CDR3 length: 14 amino acids. CDR3 bases: TGTGCCAGTAGTATGTACGGGAGGAACACTGAAGCTTTCTTT. Translating gives CASSMYGRNTEAFF. Supplemented by reference TRBV19 and TRBJ1-1, the full variable domain reads DGGITQSPKYLFRKEGQNVTLSCEQNLNHDAMYWYRQDPGQGLRLIYYSQIVNDFQKGDIAEGYSVSREKKESFPLTVTSAQKNPTAFYLCASSMYGRNTEAFFGQGTRLTVV.

The CDR3 DNA follows: TGTGCCAGCAGCTTGCGGGGCTTCCCCAATTCACCCCTCCACTTT. It codes for CASSLRGFPNSPLHF. V and J are TRBV7-3 and TRBJ1-6; maybe TRBD1 (5 bases). The CDR3 is 15 residues long. CDR1 and CDR2 from the germline V gene are SGHTA and FQGTGA. The V end was cut by 3 bases, the J end by 7 bases, with 13 bases between.

The V call is TRBV2, the J call TRBJ2-6; possible D gene TRBD1, 5 bases. Germline V lookup: CDR1 SNHLY, CDR2 FYNNEI. The CDR3 runs to 16 residues. Trimming took 6 bases from V and 0 from J, leaving 12 bases between them. CDR3 protein: CASRIRVISGANVLTF. CDR3 DNA: TGTGCCAGCAGAATCAGGGTTATCTCTGGGGCCAACGTCCTGACTTTC.

This chain uses TRBV4-2 with TRBJ1-5; TRBD1 matches 8 bases. The CDR3 sequence is 15 residues long. Per germline, CDR1 LGHNA and CDR2 YNFKEQ. J was trimmed by 2 bases and V by 1 base; bases with no gene match: 1. CDR3 amino acids: CASSQGTGRNQPQHF. Written as DNA, the CDR3 is TGTGCCAGCAGCCAAGGGACAGGGCGCAATCAGCCCCAGCATTTT.

The V and J genes are TRBV5-1 and TRBJ2-7, with 9 bases lining up with TRBD2. The CDR3 totals 14 residues. Germline-derived CDR1 and CDR2 are SGHRS and YFSETQ. V shed 2 bases and J 2 bases; nucleotides not matched to a gene: 2. The DNA for the CDR3 is TGCGCCAGCAGCTTTAGCGGGAGTGCCTACGAGCAGTACTTC. Its protein product is CASSFSGSAYEQYF.

V gene TRBV29-1 combines with J gene TRBJ2-5; D may be TRBD1 (5 bases). This CDR3 region has 11 residues. The germline V gene encodes CDR1 SQVTM and CDR2 ANQGSEA. CDR3 in DNA: TGCTCCCTACAGGCGCAAGAGACCCAGTACTTC. It codes for CSLQAQETQYF.

Only one count was recorded for this clone. This rearrangement joins TRBV11-3 to TRBJ2-3; TRBD1 agrees at 10 bases. Germline V lookup: CDR1 SGHNT, CDR2 YENEEA. The V gene end was trimmed by 6 bases and the J gene end by 2 bases; junction bases not matched to a gene: 5. The CDR3 sequence is 15 residues long. CDR3 amino acids: CASSTGQGNTDTQYF. The CDR3 DNA reads as TGTGCCAGCAGTACGGGACAGGGGAACACAGATACGCAGTATTTT.

The chain recombines TRBV7-3 with TRBJ2-1; 9 bases match TRBD1. J was trimmed by 8 bases and V by 6 bases; bases with no gene match: 17. Germline CDR1 SGHTA, CDR2 FQGTGA. The CDR3 contains 17 residues. CDR3 coding DNA: TGTGCCAGCAGTTCAACCCCACCGGGACAGGGATCGCATGAGCAGTTCTTC. It encodes CASSSTPPGQGSHEQFF.

The rearrangement joins TRBV28 to TRBJ1-5; D possibly corresponds to TRBD1 (6 bases). Trimming cost V 1 base and J 6 bases, with 13 bases left between them. In germline, CDR1 is MDHEN, CDR2 SYDVKM. The CDR3 contains 15 residues. This chain's CDR3 is CASSLSSRGSQPQHF. The DNA of the CDR3 is TGTGCCAGCAGTTTATCGAGCAGGGGTTCTCAGCCCCAGCATTTT.

This clone was observed a single time. This chain joins TRBV29-1 and TRBJ2-2; D not certain. With 4 bases removed from V and 1 base from J, the gap between germline ends came to 7 bases. Germline CDR1 SQVTM, CDR2 ANQGSEA. This CDR3 has 13 residues. The CDR3 region has the DNA TGCAGCGTTGCTCACAAGAACACCGGGGAGCTGTTTTTT. It translates to CSVAHKNTGELFF.

The chain employs TRBV5-1 and TRBJ2-1; possibly TRBD2 for D (5 bases). The CDR3 extends over 17 amino acids. V was pared by 0 bases and J by 0 bases, with 13 bases between. The germline V gene has CDR1 SGHRS and CDR2 YFSETQ. The CDR3, as DNA: TGCGCCAGCAGCTTGGGTTCGCGGACTTTCTCCTACAATGAGCAGTTCTTC. It encodes CASSLGSRTFSYNEQFF.

The chain has TRBV6-5 and TRBJ2-7; 10 bases line up with TRBD1. Trimming removed 6 bases from V and 6 bases from J; junction bases left unmatched: 5. This CDR3 region has 13 residues. Germline V gene sequence: CDR1 MNHEY, CDR2 SVGAGI. The CDR3 nucleotides read TGTGCCAGCAGGGGACAGGGGATCGGCGAGCAGTACTTC. Its translation: CASRGQGIGEQYF.

This clone appeared a few times. The rearrangement uses TRBV7-3 and TRBJ1-5, with a weak D call TRBD1 (6 bases). Looked up from germline, CDR1 is SGHTA and CDR2 is FQGTGA. The CDR3 sequence is 14 residues long. Trimming shortened V by 5 bases and J by 2 bases, and 10 bases separated the two germline ends. The CDR3 nucleotides read TGTGCCAGCAGCCCAGGGGTTGGCAATCAGCCCCAGCATTTT. Amino acids: CASSPGVGNQPQHF.

This clone turned up a few times. The rearrangement joins TRBV28 to TRBJ2-7; 7 bases are a match to TRBD2. The J segment lost 0 bases and the V segment lost 5 bases, leaving 4 bases of the junction unmatched. The CDR3 sequence is 14 residues long. The germline V gene encodes CDR1 MDHEN and CDR2 SYDVKM. This CDR3 reads CASSLGLHSYEQYF. The DNA of the CDR3 is TGTGCCAGCAGTCTGGGACTACACTCCTACGAGCAGTACTTC.

This chain uses TRBV18 with TRBJ2-3; no definite D call. The CDR3 contains 12 residues. Germline V lookup: CDR1 KGHSH, CDR2 LQKENI. The V and J ends lost 4 bases and 7 bases respectively, with 9 bases between them. The CDR3 nucleotides are TGTGCCAGCTCACTAAAAGCCAATACGCAGTATTTT. Protein sequence: CASSLKANTQYF.

V and J are TRBV19 and TRBJ1-1, with TRBD1 as a possible D gene (5 bases). The V gene lost 1 base and the J gene lost 5 bases, with 11 bases spanning the gap. There are 14 residues in the CDR3. From germline, CDR1 is LNHDA and CDR2 SQIVND (reference sequence). DNA of the CDR3: TGTGCCAGTAGTATAGTTCACCGGGGGACTGAAGCTTTCTTT. Translation: CASSIVHRGTEAFF.

The chain has TRBV3-1 (or the pseudogene TRBV3-2) and TRBJ1-3, with 9 positions matching TRBD1. This CDR3 has 18 amino acids. CDR1 is LGHDT, CDR2 YNNKEL, per germline (reference sequence). The V gene end was trimmed by 3 bases and the J gene end by 1 base; junction bases not matched to a gene: 10. The CDR3 here is CASSHGYDRGVSGNTIYF. CDR3 in DNA: TGTGCCAGCAGCCATGGGTACGACAGGGGGGTTTCTGGAAACACCATATATTTT.